The 29 T cell receptor beta chains below were found in one sample sequenced in a study of early stage breast cancer tumors. TCRdb's table, derived via immunoSEQ multiplex PCR, lists solely in-frame clones and lacks some. Among 25,000 to 35,000 clones, 75% to 85% were seen once, and the ten largest hold roughly 13%. The sequenced material came from blood. These receptor sequences come from a person in their sixties or seventies with breast cancer.

This chain uses TRBV5-4 with TRBJ2-7; D is possibly TRBD2 (5 bases). CDR3 length equals 16 residues. Trimming removed 0 bases at V and 0 bases at J, with 13 bases between. CDR1 SGHNT and CDR2 YYREEE come from the germline V gene (reference sequence). The CDR3 sequence: CASSLDRTGSSYEQYF. CDR3 DNA: TGTGCCAGCAGCTTGGACCGTACGGGAAGCTCCTACGAGCAGTACTTC.

V and J are TRBV28 and TRBJ2-6, with D unresolved. Germline assignment: CDR1 MDHEN and CDR2 SYDVKM. Trimming removed 2 bases at V and 4 bases at J, with 12 bases between. The CDR3 extends over 16 amino acids. In nucleotides, the CDR3 is TGTGCCAGCAGTTTAAGTCCCCTGAGAGGGGCCAACGTCCTGACTTTC. Protein: CASSLSPLRGANVLTF.

The rearrangement uses TRBV18 and TRBJ1-4; D may be TRBD1 (5 bases). There are 14 residues in the CDR3. The V and J ends lost 2 bases and 4 bases respectively, with 8 bases between them. The germline V gene encodes CDR1 KGHSH and CDR2 LQKENI. As DNA, the CDR3 is TGTGCCAGCTCACCAGGGGCCCTTAATGAAAAACTGTTTTTT. Its protein is CASSPGALNEKLFF.

For the CDR3, the DNA is TGCGCCAGCAGCTTGAACAGGGATGAAAAACTGTTTTTT. Amino acids: CASSLNRDEKLFF. The chain couples TRBV5-1 to TRBJ1-4; maybe TRBD1 (6 bases). Looked up from germline, CDR1 is SGHRS and CDR2 is YFSETQ. The CDR3 consists of 13 residues. Trimming removed 1 base from V and 6 bases from J, with 7 bases in between. Combining the CDR3 with reference TRBV5-1 and TRBJ1-4 gives the whole variable domain KAGVTQTPRYLIKTRGQQVTLSCSPISGHRSVSWYQQTPGQGLQFLFEYFSETQRNKGNFPGRFSGRQFSNSRSEMNVSTLELGDSALYLCASSLNRDEKLFFGSGTQLSVL.

The sample holds a few counts of this clone. J is TRBJ2-1 and V is TRBV9, with D unclear. Germline V gene lookup returns CDR1 SGDLS and CDR2 YYNGEE. This CDR3 has 12 amino acids. V lost 1 base, J lost 8 bases, and 7 bases lay in between. The CDR3 coding sequence is TGTGCCAGCAGCGTATTGTCCGATGAGCAGTTCTTC. It yields the protein CASSVLSDEQFF.

This chain links TRBV9 with TRBJ1-4, with a possible D match to TRBD1 (6 bases). The CDR3 is 17 amino acids. V was cut by 3 bases and J by 3 bases, with 18 bases left in between. Germline V lookup: CDR1 SGDLS, CDR2 YYNGEE. The CDR3 sequence: CASSAFGGAEANEKLFF. The CDR3 nucleotides read TGTGCCAGCAGCGCCTTCGGGGGGGCTGAGGCTAATGAAAAACTGTTTTTT.

This rearrangement joins TRBV9 to TRBJ2-1, with TRBD2 matching over 10 bases. The length of the CDR3 is 18 residues. The J segment lost 6 bases and the V segment lost 0 bases, leaving 12 bases of the junction unmatched. Germline CDR1 is SGDLS and CDR2 is YYNGEE. The CDR3 sequence is CASSVDASGRGGGNEQFF. CDR3 coding DNA: TGTGCCAGCAGCGTAGACGCTAGCGGGAGAGGGGGTGGCAATGAGCAGTTCTTC.

The chain couples TRBV10-1 to TRBJ1-4; no reliable D call. Germline lookup yields CDR1 WNHNN and CDR2 SYGVQD (reference sequence). The CDR3 extends over 14 amino acids. V dropped 3 bases and J dropped 7 bases, with 12 bases sitting between them. Here the CDR3 DNA reads TGCGCCAGCAGTGAATCGGGGATAGGTGAAAAACTGTTTTTT. This sequence encodes CASSESGIGEKLFF.

The chain uses TRBV9 and TRBJ2-5, with TRBD1 as a possible D gene (6 bases). The ends were cut back, 3 bases at V and 5 bases at J, with 17 bases in the middle. The CDR3 covers 15 residues. Looked up from germline, CDR1 is SGDLS and CDR2 is YYNGEE. This chain's CDR3 is CASSASTGSWETQYF. The CDR3 coding sequence is TGTGCCAGCAGCGCTTCCACAGGGTCATGGGAGACCCAGTACTTC.

There are a few counts of this clone. The genes are TRBV9 and TRBJ1-6, with a tentative D call TRBD1 (6 bases). V gave up 0 bases and J gave up 7 bases, with 11 bases separating them. From germline, CDR1 is SGDLS and CDR2 YYNGEE. The CDR3 is 15 residues long. The CDR3 region is CASSVVDSPNSPLHF. CDR3 bases: TGTGCCAGCAGCGTAGTGGACAGCCCAAATTCACCCCTCCACTTT. The full variable domain, rest sourced from reference TRBV9 and TRBJ1-6, is DSGVTQTPKHLITATGQRVTLRCSPRSGDLSVYWYQQSLDQGLQFLIQYYNGEERAKGNILERFSAQQFPDLHSELNLSSLELGDSALYFCASSVVDSPNSPLHFGNGTRLTVT.

The rearrangement uses TRBV18 and TRBJ2-2, with 8 bases identical to TRBD2. With V trimmed by 0 bases and J by 4 bases, 7 bases remained unmatched. The CDR3 consists of 17 residues. Germline-derived CDR1 and CDR2 are KGHSH and LQKENI. This CDR3 reads CASSPPGSGRGTGELFF. CDR3 in DNA: TGTGCCAGCTCACCACCGGGCAGCGGGAGAGGCACCGGGGAGCTGTTTTTT.

This clone was counted a few times. The rearrangement uses TRBV21-1 and TRBJ1-3; the DNA was not compared with TRBD1, the D call given in the table. TRBV21-1 is marked as a pseudogene. The CDR3 loop spans 16 amino acids. As DNA, the CDR3 is TGTGCCAGCAGCAGGAATACAGGGACCTCTGGAAACACCATATATTTT. Translated, it gives CASSRNTGTSGNTIYF.

The CDR3 coding sequence is TGTGCCAGCAGCCCCCTATGGAGCCTCACAGATACGCAGTATTTT. Residues: CASSPLWSLTDTQYF. The V call is TRBV9, the J call TRBJ2-3; D is unclear. This CDR3 is 15 amino acids long. V lost 4 bases and J 2 bases, leaving 14 bases between the germline ends. Germline CDR1 and CDR2: SGDLS and YYNGEE.

This rearrangement joins TRBV7-8 to TRBJ1-3; no clear D. The germline V gene encodes CDR1 SGHVS and CDR2 FQNEAQ. V was clipped by 2 bases and J by 1 base, with 6 bases between them. The CDR3 spans 14 residues. The CDR3 DNA sequence: TGTGCCAGCAGCTTATCGGGTTCTGGAAACACCATATATTTT. The encoded protein is CASSLSGSGNTIYF.

This clone was seen more than once but under ten times. The J gene is TRBJ1-5, the V gene TRBV28; 7 bases map to TRBD1. V lost 8 bases to trimming and J lost 2 bases; unmatched junction nucleotides: 9. Germline V gene data show CDR1 as MDHEN and CDR2 as SYDVKM. The CDR3 is 15 residues long. This chain's CDR3 is CASGYRGRGNQPQHF. The CDR3 DNA reads TGTGCCAGCGGATACAGGGGAAGGGGCAATCAGCCCCAGCATTTT.

The genes are TRBV7-2 and TRBJ2-7; 10 bases match TRBD2. Losses at the gene ends were 6 bases for V and 5 bases for J; bases not matched to a gene: 7. The length of the CDR3 is 14 residues. Germline V gene lookup returns CDR1 SGHTA and CDR2 FQGNSA. CDR3 sequence reads: CASRGAGGPNEQYF. The CDR3 DNA sequence: TGTGCCAGCAGGGGAGCGGGAGGGCCCAACGAGCAGTACTTC.

The gene calls are TRBV15 and TRBJ1-3; D may be TRBD1 (5 bases). This CDR3 region has 17 residues. CDR1 LNHNV and CDR2 YYDKDF come from the germline V gene (reference sequence). V was pared by 0 bases and J by 0 bases, with 12 bases between. CDR3 amino acids: CATSRDRGGPSGNTIYF. The DNA for the CDR3 is TGTGCCACCAGCAGAGATCGCGGGGGACCCTCTGGAAACACCATATATTTT.

The J gene is TRBJ1-2, the V gene TRBV19; possible D gene TRBD1, 6 bases. The V and J ends lost 6 bases and 2 bases respectively, with 10 bases between them. This CDR3 region has 13 residues. The germline gives CDR1 LNHDA, CDR2 SQIVND (reference sequence). The CDR3 loop reads CASSLTGNYGYTF. The CDR3, as DNA: TGTGCCAGTAGCCTTACAGGGAACTATGGCTACACCTTC.

The chain combines TRBV5-6 with TRBJ2-7; weak D call: TRBD1 (6 bases). The CDR3 contains 14 residues. Per germline, CDR1 SGHDT and CDR2 YYEEEE. V shed 0 bases and J shed 5 bases, with 12 bases lying between them. The CDR3 here is CASSLVGALDEQYF. The CDR3 DNA reads as TGTGCCAGCAGCTTGGTGGGGGCTCTCGACGAGCAGTACTTC.

By proportion, this clone is medium-sized (0.01 to 0.1%). V is TRBV27 and J is TRBJ1-2; a weak D match, TRBD1 (6 bases). This CDR3 spans 14 amino acids. V was cut by 2 bases and J by 8 bases, with 15 bases left in between. Looked up from germline, CDR1 is MNHEY and CDR2 is SMNVEV (reference sequence). DNA of the CDR3: TGTGCCAGCAGTTTAGGTCCAGGGGCTAAAGGCTACACCTTC. Its protein is CASSLGPGAKGYTF.

The table lists this clone with a count of one. The chain is built from TRBV7-9 and TRBJ2-7; TRBD1 aligns across 8 bases. J was trimmed by 4 bases and V by 4 bases; bases with no gene match: 9. Germline CDR1 reads SEHNR; CDR2 reads FQNEAQ (reference sequence). The CDR3 is 15 residues long. CDR3 in amino acids: CASSSGQVKGYEQYF. For the CDR3, the DNA is TGTGCCAGCAGCTCGGGACAGGTGAAGGGGTACGAGCAGTACTTC.

This clone was seen just once. V is TRBV11-2 and J is TRBJ1-3; D remains ambiguous. V lost 4 bases and J 0 bases, leaving 19 bases between the germline ends. CDR3 length: 18 amino acids. Germline V lookup: CDR1 SGHAT, CDR2 FQNNGV. This chain's CDR3 is CASSSRGWKFISGNTIYF. CDR3 in DNA: TGTGCCAGCAGCTCCAGAGGCTGGAAGTTTATCTCTGGAAACACCATATATTTT.

Relative to its sample, this clone is medium-sized. The CDR3 loop is CARVMAGTYTGELFF. CDR3 nucleotide sequence: TGTGCCAGAGTAATGGCAGGGACTTACACCGGGGAGCTGTTTTTT. The chain is built from TRBV7-6 and TRBJ2-2, with TRBD2 as a possible D gene (6 bases). This CDR3 has 15 residues. The ends were cut back, 9 bases at V and 3 bases at J, with 17 bases in the middle. Germline CDR1 SGHVS, CDR2 FNYEAQ. Supplemented by reference TRBV7-6 and TRBJ2-2, the full variable domain reads GAGVSQSPRYKVTKRGQDVALRCDPISGHVSLYWYRQALGQGPEFLTYFNYEAQQDKSGLPNDRFSAERPEGSISTLTIQRTEQRDSAMYRCARVMAGTYTGELFFGEGSRLTVL.

This clone was detected only once. The chain has TRBV29-1 and TRBJ1-3; D is uncertain. Germline-derived CDR1 and CDR2 are SQVTM and ANQGSEA. Trimming removed 7 bases at V and 0 bases at J, with 7 bases between. The CDR3 loop spans 12 amino acids. The CDR3: CSAESSGNTIYF. CDR3 DNA: TGCAGCGCCGAGTCCTCTGGAAACACCATATATTTT.

This clone showed up just a few times. The chain is built from TRBV19 and TRBJ2-7, with D perhaps matching TRBD1 (5 bases). Trimming took 11 bases from V and 5 from J, leaving 16 bases between them. This CDR3 region has 12 residues. Germline loops: CDR1 LNHDA, CDR2 SQIVND (reference sequence). CDR3 residues: CAAAGKGHEQYF. CDR3 bases: TGTGCCGCGGCAGGGAAAGGTCACGAGCAGTACTTC.

This sequence joins TRBV29-1 and TRBJ1-1; the match to TRBD1 covers 8 bases. V gave up 2 bases and J gave up 5 bases; unmatched junction bases: 4. Germline CDR1 reads SQVTM; CDR2 reads ANQGSEA. The CDR3 is 13 amino acids. The CDR3 DNA is TGCAGCGTTGAACAGGGGGCGCAAACTGAAGCTTTCTTT. This gives the protein CSVEQGAQTEAFF.

The chain employs TRBV29-1 and TRBJ2-7; 11 positions agree with TRBD2. The CDR3 spans 12 residues. Germline V CDR1 and CDR2: SQVTM, ANQGSEA. Losses at the gene ends were 7 bases for V and 3 bases for J; bases not matched to a gene: 2. Written as DNA, the CDR3 is TGCAGCGGGGGGACTAGCGGCTACGAGCAGTACTTC. Residues: CSGGTSGYEQYF.

CDR3 coding DNA: TGTGCCAGCAGTTTACGGACAGTTATCTACGAGCAGTACTTC. Its protein product is CASSLRTVIYEQYF. This chain joins TRBV28 and TRBJ2-7; possible D gene TRBD1, 6 bases. Germline loops: CDR1 MDHEN, CDR2 SYDVKM. This CDR3 has 14 amino acids. Trimming pared 2 bases from V and 3 bases from J, leaving 11 bases between.

The chain has TRBV19 and TRBJ2-2; 7 nucleotides agree with TRBD1. Trimming cost V 11 bases and J 6 bases; bases outside gene matches: 15. Germline CDR1 reads LNHDA; CDR2 reads SQIVND (reference sequence). The CDR3 loop spans 15 amino acids. CDR3 protein: CASNGGRGMAGELFF. The CDR3 DNA sequence: TGTGCCTCTAATGGGGGCAGGGGGATGGCCGGGGAGCTGTTTTTT.